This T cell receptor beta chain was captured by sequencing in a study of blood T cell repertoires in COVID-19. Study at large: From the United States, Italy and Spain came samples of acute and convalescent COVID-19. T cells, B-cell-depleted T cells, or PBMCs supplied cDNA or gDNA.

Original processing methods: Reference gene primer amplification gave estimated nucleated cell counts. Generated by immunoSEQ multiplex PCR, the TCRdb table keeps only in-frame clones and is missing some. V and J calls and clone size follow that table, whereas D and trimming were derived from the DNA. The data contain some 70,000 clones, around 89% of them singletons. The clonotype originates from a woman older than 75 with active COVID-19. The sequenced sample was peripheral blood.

The CDR3 DNA reads as TGTGCCTGGATTGGCGAAGCTAGCTCCTACGAGCAGTACTTC. As protein: CAWIGEASSYEQYF. The chain joins TRBV30 to TRBJ2-7; no definite D call. Germline CDR1 GTSNPN, CDR2 SVGIG (reference sequence). The length of the CDR3 is 14 residues. V lost 4 bases, J lost 0 bases, and 13 bases lay in between.